A single sample is the source of the 9 T cell receptor beta chains below, sequenced in a study of T cells in women clearing cervical HPV infection (dated by TCRdb to the late 2010s). The library was made by the immunoSEQ multiplex PCR assay. TCRdb stores this immuneACCESS table with in-frame sequences only. Part of the clones is absent; in the studies checked, under half of the shortfall reflects unresolved V genes, and no reason is known for the rest. The sample's records list over 20,000 clones. Together, the top ten hold over 7.5% of the sample. The sequencing sample was made of blood buffy coat. Source of these receptors: a woman aged 18 to 69 with a cervical HPV16 infection that either progressed to CIN3+ or cleared (not recorded which).

A remark on this clone: Read data end 3 residues before the CDR3 end; the end is taken from the germline J gene. This chain uses TRBV19 with TRBJ1-2; 7 bases fit TRBD1. This CDR3 has 12 amino acids. Germline V lookup: CDR1 LNHDA, CDR2 SQIVND (reference sequence). J was trimmed by 4 bases and V by 9 bases; bases with no gene match: 5. CDR3 DNA (partial): TGTGCCAGGACCGGGACAGCCTATGGC. As protein: CARTGTAYG. The entire CDR3 protein is CARTGTAYGYTF.

As for this clone: The sequence runs out 3 residues before the end of the CDR3; the remainder is reconstructed from the germline J gene. The J gene is TRBJ2-6, the V gene TRBV14, with 7 bases that match TRBD1. V lost 2 bases and J lost 12; bases outside the gene matches: 10. The CDR3 sequence is 15 residues long. Germline V gene data show CDR1 as SGHDN and CDR2 as FVKESK. The part of the CDR3 DNA that was read is TGTGCCAGCAGCCAATTGGACAGGTATGGCGGCGTC. Its protein is CASSQLDRYGGV. Given in full, the CDR3 is CASSQLDRYGGVLTF.

Concerning this clone itself: Sequencing ends 3 residues short of the CDR3 end; the germline J gene provides the rest. The V call is TRBV12-3 or TRBV12-4, the J call TRBJ1-2, with D perhaps TRBD1 (6 bases). The CDR3 loop spans 16 amino acids. Trimming shortened V by 1 base and J by 0 bases, and 12 bases separated the two germline ends. CDR3 DNA (partial): TGTGCCAGCAGTTTAGTGGGGGCGCGCGCTAACTATGGC. It translates to CASSLVGARANYG. The whole CDR3 protein reads CASSLVGARANYGYTF.

Regarding this clone: The read ends 3 residues shy of where the CDR3 ends; the end is completed using the germline J gene. V usage is TRBV6-2 or TRBV6-3 and J usage is TRBJ2-7, with 11 bases matching TRBD2. The CDR3 contains 17 residues. CDR1 and CDR2 from the germline V gene are MNHEY and SVGEGT. J lost 4 bases, V lost 0 bases, and 8 bases had no gene match. The CDR3 loop is CASSYSTSGRVGYEQYF. Partial CDR3 DNA: TGTGCCAGCAGTTACTCAACTAGCGGGAGAGTGGGTTACGAG.

A word on this clone: The sequence runs out 3 residues before the end of the CDR3; the remainder is reconstructed from the germline J gene. The rearrangement links TRBV2 to TRBJ1-4; D unresolved. CDR1 and CDR2 from the germline V gene are SNHLY and FYNNEI. The CDR3 has 15 residues. Trimming took 7 bases from V and 0 from J, leaving 12 bases between them. CDR3 amino acids: CASTPLRATNEKLFF. The DNA read from the CDR3 is TGTGCCAGCACCCCCCTCCGGGCAACTAATGAAAAA.

On this clone itself: The read ends 3 residues before the CDR3 terminus; that terminus is restored from the germline J gene. V is TRBV7-9 and J is TRBJ2-2; 9 bases are a match to TRBD1. V was clipped by 4 bases and J by 2 bases; unmatched bases: 2. CDR1 is SEHNR, CDR2 FQNEAQ, per germline (reference sequence). There are 15 residues in the CDR3. The sequenced part of the CDR3 DNA is TGTGCCAGCAGCTCGGACAGGGGAAACACCGGGGAG. The encoded protein is CASSSDRGNTGE. The full CDR3 protein is CASSSDRGNTGELFF.

With regard to this clone: The read ends 3 residues before the CDR3 terminus; that terminus is restored from the germline J gene. The rearrangement uses TRBV7-9 and TRBJ2-7, with a weak D call TRBD2 (6 bases). The germline V gene encodes CDR1 SEHNR and CDR2 FQNEAQ (reference sequence). The CDR3 has 13 residues. The V gene lost 1 base and the J gene lost 5 bases, with 9 bases spanning the gap. The CDR3 protein is CASSLGAGNEQYF. The CDR3 DNA, read in part, is TGTGCCAGCAGCTTAGGGGCGGGAAACGAG.

In regard to this clone: The sequenced fragment ends 3 residues before the CDR3 boundary, so the rest is inferred from the germline J gene. The genes are TRBV19 and TRBJ2-3, with D tentatively TRBD1 (6 bases). Germline-derived CDR1 and CDR2 are LNHDA and SQIVND (reference sequence). This CDR3 comprises 14 residues. The CDR3 loop reads CASNSRGGNQPQYF. The sequenced part of the CDR3 DNA is TGTGCCAGTAATTCCAGGGGCGGCAATCAGCCG.

As regards this clone: Read data end 3 residues before the CDR3 end; the end is taken from the germline J gene. This rearrangement joins TRBV5-8 to TRBJ1-1; unclear D gene. Per the germline V gene, CDR1 is SGHTS and CDR2 is YDEGEE. Trimming left V 1 base short and J 6 bases short, with 10 bases between. CDR3 length: 13 amino acids. CDR3 in amino acids: CASSLLRVAEAFF. The sequenced CDR3 bases are TGTGCCAGCAGCTTGTTGAGGGTGGCTGAA.